This T cell receptor (beta chain) is drawn from a study of CD8 T cells in Susac syndrome. Sequencing of TCR beta drew on CD8+ and CD4+ T cells from blood. Random hexamers were used to reverse transcribe 0.5 to 1 ug of RNA. Amplification of TCR beta CDR3 by immunoSEQ multiplex PCR spanned 54 Vbeta and 13 Jbeta. TCRdb recomputed calls from the immunoSEQ multiplex PCR reads with MiXCR, one row per CDR3 protein. The sample lists about 71,000 distinct CDR3 sequences, just over 95% seen once, with 0.085% to 0.14% in the top ten. This CDR3 comprises 16 residues. Trimming stripped 5 bases from V and 0 bases from J, with 14 bases between. Germline assignment: CDR1 SGHAT and CDR2 FQNNGV.

This sequence was found in a human donor with multiple sclerosis. The rearrangement links TRBV11-2 to TRBJ1-5; D call uncertain. Material for sequencing was CD4+ T cells from PBMCs. The CDR3 region has the DNA TGTGCCAGCAGCCTAGGAACGGTCTATAGCAATCAGCCCCAGCATTTT. Its translation: CASSLGTVYSNQPQHF.